This T cell receptor (beta chain) was captured by sequencing in a study of blood T cells in healthy people across ages. Study details: The capture of about one barcoded beta molecule per two T cells was achieved by template switching. Whole-study results and caveats: Any changes in expanded clonotypes were possibly confounded, as donor CMV status remained unknown. Across the age range, TCR beta diversity per million T cells fell in a roughly linear way.

Trimming left V 3 bases short and J 4 bases short, with 9 bases between. The CDR3 contains 13 residues. Comments on this clonotype: Its antigen is unknown.

A second PCR of about 7 to 11 cycles used a sample-barcoded 5' primer and a J-beta primer mix. Each cDNA molecule received a tag from a template-switch adaptor that had 12 random nucleotides. MiXCR was run by TCRdb on the 5' RACE reads, yielding one entry per CDR3 protein. The sample contains fewer than 900,000 distinct CDR3 sequences, roughly 43% of which appear only once. Sequenced: blood. This receptor was taken from a woman aged 55-69 years in good health. The chain is built from TRBV12-3 or TRBV12-4 and TRBJ1-1; TRBD1 is a possible D gene (5 bases). The DNA of the CDR3 is TGTGCCAGCAGTTTGTGGGGCACCACTGAAGCTTTCTTT. It is translated as CASSLWGTTEAFF.